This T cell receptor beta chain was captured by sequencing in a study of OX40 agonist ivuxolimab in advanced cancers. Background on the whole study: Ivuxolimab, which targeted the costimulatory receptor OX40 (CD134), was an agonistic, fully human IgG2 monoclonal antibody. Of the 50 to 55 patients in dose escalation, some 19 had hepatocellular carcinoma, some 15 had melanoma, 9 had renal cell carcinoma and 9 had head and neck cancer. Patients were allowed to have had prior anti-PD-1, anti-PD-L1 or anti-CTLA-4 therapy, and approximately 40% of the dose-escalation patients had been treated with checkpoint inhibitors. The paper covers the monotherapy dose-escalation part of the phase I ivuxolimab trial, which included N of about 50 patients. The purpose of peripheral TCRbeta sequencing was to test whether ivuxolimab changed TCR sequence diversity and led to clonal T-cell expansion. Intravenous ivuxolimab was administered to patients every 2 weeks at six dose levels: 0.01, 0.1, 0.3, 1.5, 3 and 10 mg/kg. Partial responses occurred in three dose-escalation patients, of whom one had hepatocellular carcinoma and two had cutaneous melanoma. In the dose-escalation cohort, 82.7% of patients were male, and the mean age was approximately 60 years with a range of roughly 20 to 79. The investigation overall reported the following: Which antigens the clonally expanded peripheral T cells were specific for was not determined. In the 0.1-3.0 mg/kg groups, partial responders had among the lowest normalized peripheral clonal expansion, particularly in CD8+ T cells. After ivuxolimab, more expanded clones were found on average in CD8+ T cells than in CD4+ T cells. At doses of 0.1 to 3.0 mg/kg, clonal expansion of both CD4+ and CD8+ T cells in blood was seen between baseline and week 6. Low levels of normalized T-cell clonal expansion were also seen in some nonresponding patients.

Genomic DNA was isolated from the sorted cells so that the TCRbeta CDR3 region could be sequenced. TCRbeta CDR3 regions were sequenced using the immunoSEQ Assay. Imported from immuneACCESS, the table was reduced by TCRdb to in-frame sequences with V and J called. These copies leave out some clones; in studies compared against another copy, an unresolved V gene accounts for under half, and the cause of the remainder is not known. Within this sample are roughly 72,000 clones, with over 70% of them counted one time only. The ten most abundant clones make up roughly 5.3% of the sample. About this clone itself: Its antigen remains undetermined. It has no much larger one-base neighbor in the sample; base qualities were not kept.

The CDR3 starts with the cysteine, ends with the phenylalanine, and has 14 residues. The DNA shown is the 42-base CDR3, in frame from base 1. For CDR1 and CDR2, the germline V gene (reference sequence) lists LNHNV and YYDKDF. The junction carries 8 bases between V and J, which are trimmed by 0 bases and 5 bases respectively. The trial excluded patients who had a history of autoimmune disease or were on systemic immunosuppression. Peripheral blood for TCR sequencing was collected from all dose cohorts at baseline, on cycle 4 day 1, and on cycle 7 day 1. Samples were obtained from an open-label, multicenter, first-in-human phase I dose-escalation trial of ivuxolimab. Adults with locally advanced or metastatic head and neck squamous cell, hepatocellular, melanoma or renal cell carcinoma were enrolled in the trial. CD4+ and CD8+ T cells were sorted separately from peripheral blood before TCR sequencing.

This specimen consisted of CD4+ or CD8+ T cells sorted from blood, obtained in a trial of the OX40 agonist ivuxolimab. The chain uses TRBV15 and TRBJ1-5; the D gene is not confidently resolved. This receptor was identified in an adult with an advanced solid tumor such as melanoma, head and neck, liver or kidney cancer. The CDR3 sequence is CATSRDGPYQPQHF. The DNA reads TGTGCCACCAGCAGAGACGGCCCCTATCAGCCCCAGCATTTT. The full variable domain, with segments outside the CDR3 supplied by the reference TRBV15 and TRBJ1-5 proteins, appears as DAMVIQNPRYQVTQFGKPVTLSCSQTLNHNVMYWYQQKSSQAPKLLFHYYDKDFNNEADTPDNFQSRRPNTSFCFLDIRSPGLGDTAMYLCATSRDGPYQPQHFGDGTRLSIL.